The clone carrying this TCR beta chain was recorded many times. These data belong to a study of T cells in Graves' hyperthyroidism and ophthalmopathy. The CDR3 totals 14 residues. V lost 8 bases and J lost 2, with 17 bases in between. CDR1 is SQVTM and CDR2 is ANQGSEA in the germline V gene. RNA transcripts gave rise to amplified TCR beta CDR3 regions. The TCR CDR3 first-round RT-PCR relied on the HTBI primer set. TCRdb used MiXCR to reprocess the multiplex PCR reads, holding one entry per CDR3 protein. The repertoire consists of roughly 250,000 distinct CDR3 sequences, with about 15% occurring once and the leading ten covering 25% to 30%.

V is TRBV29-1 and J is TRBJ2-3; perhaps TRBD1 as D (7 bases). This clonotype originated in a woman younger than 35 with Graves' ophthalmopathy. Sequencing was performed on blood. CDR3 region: CSFLQGGPTDTQYF. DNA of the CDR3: TGCAGCTTTCTCCAGGGGGGCCCCACAGATACGCAGTATTTT.